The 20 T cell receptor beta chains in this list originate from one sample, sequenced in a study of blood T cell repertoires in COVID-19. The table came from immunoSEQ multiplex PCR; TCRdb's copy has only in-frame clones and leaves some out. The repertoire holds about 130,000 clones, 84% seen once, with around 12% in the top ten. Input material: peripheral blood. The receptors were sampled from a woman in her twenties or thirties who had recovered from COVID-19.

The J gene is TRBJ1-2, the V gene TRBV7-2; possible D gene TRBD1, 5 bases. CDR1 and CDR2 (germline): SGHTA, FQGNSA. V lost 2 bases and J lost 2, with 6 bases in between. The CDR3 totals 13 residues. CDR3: CASSLRGNYGYTF. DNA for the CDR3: TGTGCCAGCAGCTTAAGGGGCAACTATGGCTACACCTTC.

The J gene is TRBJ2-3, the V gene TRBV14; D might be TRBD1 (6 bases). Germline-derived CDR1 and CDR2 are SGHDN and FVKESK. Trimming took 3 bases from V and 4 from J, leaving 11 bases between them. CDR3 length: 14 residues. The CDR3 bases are TGTGCCAGCAGCCAGGGCAACAGGGCAGATACGCAGTATTTT. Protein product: CASSQGNRADTQYF.

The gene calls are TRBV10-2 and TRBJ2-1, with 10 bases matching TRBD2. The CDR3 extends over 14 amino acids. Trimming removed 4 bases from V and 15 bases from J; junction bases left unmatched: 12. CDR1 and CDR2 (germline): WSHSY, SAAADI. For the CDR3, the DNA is TGCGCCAGCAGTGTCCTAGCGGGAGTGGATGAGACGTTCTTC. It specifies CASSVLAGVDETFF.

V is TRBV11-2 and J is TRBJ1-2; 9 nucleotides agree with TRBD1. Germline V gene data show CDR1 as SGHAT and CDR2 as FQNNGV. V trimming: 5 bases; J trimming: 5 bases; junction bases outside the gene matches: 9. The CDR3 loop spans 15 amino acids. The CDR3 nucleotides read TGTGCCAGCAGCGTGGGACAGGGTGGGCCTTATGGCTACACCTTC. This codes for CASSVGQGGPYGYTF.

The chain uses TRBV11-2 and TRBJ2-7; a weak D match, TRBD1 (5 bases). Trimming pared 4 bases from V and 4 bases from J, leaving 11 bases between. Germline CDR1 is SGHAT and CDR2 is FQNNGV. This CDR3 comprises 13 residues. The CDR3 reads CASSSGPGYEQYF. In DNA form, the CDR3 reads TGTGCCAGCAGCTCCGGGCCAGGGTACGAGCAGTACTTC.

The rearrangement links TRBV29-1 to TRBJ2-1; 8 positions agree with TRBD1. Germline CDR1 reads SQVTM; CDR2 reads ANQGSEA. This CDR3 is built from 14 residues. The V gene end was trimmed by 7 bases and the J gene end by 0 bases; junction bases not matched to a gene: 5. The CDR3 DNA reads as TGCAGCGCCCGACAGGGGAGCTCCTACAATGAGCAGTTCTTC. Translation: CSARQGSSYNEQFF.

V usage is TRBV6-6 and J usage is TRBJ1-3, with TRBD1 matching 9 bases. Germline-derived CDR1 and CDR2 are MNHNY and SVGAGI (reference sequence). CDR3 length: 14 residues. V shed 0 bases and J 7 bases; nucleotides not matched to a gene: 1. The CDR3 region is CASSYSQGANTIYF. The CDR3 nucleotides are TGTGCCAGCAGTTACTCACAGGGGGCGAACACCATATATTTT.

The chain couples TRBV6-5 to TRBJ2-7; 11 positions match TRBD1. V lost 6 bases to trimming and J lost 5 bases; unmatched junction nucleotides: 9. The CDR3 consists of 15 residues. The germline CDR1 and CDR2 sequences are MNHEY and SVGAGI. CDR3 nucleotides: TGTGCCAGCAGGCGGACAGGGGGCTTAAGGGACGAGCAGTACTTC. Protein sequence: CASRRTGGLRDEQYF.

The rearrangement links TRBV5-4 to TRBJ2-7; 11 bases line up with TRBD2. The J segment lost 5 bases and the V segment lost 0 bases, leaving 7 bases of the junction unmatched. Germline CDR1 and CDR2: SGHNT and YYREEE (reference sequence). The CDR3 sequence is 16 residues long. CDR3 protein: CASSLAFTSGSNEQYF. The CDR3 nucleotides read TGTGCCAGCAGCTTGGCATTTACTAGCGGGAGTAACGAGCAGTACTTC.

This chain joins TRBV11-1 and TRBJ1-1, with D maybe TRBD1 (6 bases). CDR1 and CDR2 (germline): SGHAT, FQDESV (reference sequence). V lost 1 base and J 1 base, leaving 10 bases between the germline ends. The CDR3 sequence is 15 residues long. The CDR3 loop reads CASSLVGQRNTEAFF. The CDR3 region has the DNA TGTGCCAGCAGCTTAGTAGGACAGAGGAACACTGAAGCTTTCTTT.

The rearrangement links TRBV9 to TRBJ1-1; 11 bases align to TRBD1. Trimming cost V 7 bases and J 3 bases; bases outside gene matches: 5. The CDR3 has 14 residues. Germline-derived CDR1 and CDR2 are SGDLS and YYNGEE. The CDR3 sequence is CASAGTGGYTEAFF. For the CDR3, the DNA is TGTGCCAGCGCCGGGACAGGGGGATACACTGAAGCTTTCTTT.

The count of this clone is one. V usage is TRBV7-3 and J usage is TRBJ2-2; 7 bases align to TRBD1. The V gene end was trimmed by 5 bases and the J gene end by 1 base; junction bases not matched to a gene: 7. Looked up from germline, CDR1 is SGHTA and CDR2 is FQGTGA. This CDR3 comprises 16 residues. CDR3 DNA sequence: TGTGCCAGCAGCCCCAGGGGGACAGTGAACACCGGGGAGCTGTTTTTT. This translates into CASSPRGTVNTGELFF.

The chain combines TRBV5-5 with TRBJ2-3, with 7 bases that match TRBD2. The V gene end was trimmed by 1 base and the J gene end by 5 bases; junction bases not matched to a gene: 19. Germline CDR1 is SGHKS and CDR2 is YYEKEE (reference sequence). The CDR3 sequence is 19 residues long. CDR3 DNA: TGTGCCAGCAGCTTGTGGTGGGGGGTGCGGGAGTCTCATTTAGATACGCAGTATTTT. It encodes CASSLWWGVRESHLDTQYF. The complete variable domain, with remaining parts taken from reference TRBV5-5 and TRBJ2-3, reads DAGVTQSPTHLIKTRGQQVTLRCSPISGHKSVSWYQQVLGQGPQFIFQYYEKEERGRGNFPDRFSARQFPNYSSELNVNALLLGDSALYLCASSLWWGVRESHLDTQYFGPGTRLTVL.

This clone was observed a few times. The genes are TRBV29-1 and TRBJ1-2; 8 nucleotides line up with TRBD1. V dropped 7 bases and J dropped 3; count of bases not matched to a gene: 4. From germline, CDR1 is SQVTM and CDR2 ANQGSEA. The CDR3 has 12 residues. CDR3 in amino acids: CSATGDDYGYTF. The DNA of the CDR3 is TGCAGCGCGACAGGGGACGACTATGGCTACACCTTC.

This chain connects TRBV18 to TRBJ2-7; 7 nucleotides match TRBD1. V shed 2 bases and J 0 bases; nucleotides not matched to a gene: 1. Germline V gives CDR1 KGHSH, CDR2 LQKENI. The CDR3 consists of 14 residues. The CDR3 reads CASSPGTASYEQYF. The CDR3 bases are TGTGCCAGCTCACCAGGGACAGCCTCCTACGAGCAGTACTTC.

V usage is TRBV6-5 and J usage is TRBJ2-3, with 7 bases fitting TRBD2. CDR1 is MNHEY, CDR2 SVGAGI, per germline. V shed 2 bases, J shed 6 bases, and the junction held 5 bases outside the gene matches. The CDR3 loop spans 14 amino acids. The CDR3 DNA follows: TGTGCCAGCAGTTACGGGGTACTAGCGGATACGCAGTATTTT. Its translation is CASSYGVLADTQYF.

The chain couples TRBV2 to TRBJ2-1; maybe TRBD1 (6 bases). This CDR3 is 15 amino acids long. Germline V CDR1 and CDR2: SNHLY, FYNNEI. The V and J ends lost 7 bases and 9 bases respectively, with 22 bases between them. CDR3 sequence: CASKHEGQGFPEQFF. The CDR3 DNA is TGTGCCAGCAAGCATGAGGGACAAGGTTTCCCTGAGCAGTTCTTC.

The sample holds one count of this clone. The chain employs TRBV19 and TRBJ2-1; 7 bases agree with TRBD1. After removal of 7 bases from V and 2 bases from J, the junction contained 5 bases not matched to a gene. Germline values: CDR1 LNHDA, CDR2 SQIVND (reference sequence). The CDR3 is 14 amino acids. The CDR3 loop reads CASTLRGPYNEQFF. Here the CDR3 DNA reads TGTGCCAGTACGCTTAGGGGGCCCTACAATGAGCAGTTCTTC.

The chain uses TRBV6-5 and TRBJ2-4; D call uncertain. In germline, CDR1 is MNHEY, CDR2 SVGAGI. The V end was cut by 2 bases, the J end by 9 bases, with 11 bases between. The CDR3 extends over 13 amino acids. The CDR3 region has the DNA TGTGCCAGCAGTTACCTACTACGAGGCATTCAGTACTTC. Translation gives CASSYLLRGIQYF.

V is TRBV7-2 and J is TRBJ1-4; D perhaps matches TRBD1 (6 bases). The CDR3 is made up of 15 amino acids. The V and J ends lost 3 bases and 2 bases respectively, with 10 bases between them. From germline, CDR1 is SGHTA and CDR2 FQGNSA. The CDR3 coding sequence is TGTGCCAGCAGCTTTACAGGGCTTACTAATGAAAAACTGTTTTTT. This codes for CASSFTGLTNEKLFF.